These 2 T cell receptor beta chains share one sample of origin, sequenced in a study of radiotherapy plus CTLA-4 blockade in lung cancer. Using immunoSEQ multiplex PCR, the repertoire was profiled, and TCRdb retains in-frame clones only, with some absent. The table shows more than 90,000 clones, with roughly 86% occurring only once. Sequences were derived from peripheral blood, sampled from a patient treated with radiotherapy plus ipilimumab. Receptor source: a human donor with non-small cell lung cancer that progressed on radiotherapy plus ipilimumab. Some clones in this sample may be carry-over from other donors' samples.

The chain recombines TRBV5-4 with TRBJ2-1, with a tentative D call TRBD2 (5 bases). V was trimmed by 5 bases and J by 8 bases, leaving 20 bases between them. Per the germline V gene, CDR1 is SGHNT and CDR2 is YYREEE (reference sequence). This CDR3 has 15 residues. The CDR3 sequence is CASRNSRGSAHEQFF. The DNA for the CDR3 is TGTGCCAGCAGAAACTCCCGTGGTAGCGCGCATGAGCAGTTCTTC.

V and J are TRBV5-4 and TRBJ1-1; possible D gene TRBD1, 6 bases. The germline CDR1 and CDR2 sequences are SGHNT and YYREEE (reference sequence). V lost 6 bases and J lost 4, with 13 bases in between. The CDR3 covers 13 residues. CDR3 protein: CASKNRDGTEAFF. For the CDR3, the DNA is TGTGCCAGCAAAAACAGGGACGGCACTGAAGCTTTCTTT.